This TCR beta chain was recovered during a study of chemoradiotherapy in HPV16-positive cancers. In the study overall: Functional T-cell assays on two HPV16-positive patients' cells defined candidate HPV-specific clones and common TCR motifs.

Data came from immunoSEQ multiplex PCR; TCRdb stores just in-frame clones and leaves some out. The repertoire includes approximately 11,000 clones, 65% to 80% of them detected once, and roughly 2% sits in the top ten. Trimming pared 1 base from V and 0 bases from J, leaving 9 bases between. Germline values: CDR1 LGHNA, CDR2 YSLEER. CDR3 length equals 16 residues. V usage is TRBV4-3 and J usage is TRBJ1-4, with D hard to call. This TCR was recovered from a human donor with HPV-associated anogenital cancer. The sample was acquired from a patient who underwent chemoradiotherapy. The CDR3 bases are TGCGCCAGCAGCCAAGTAAAACGAACAACTAATGAAAAACTGTTTTTT. Translation gives CASSQVKRTTNEKLFF.